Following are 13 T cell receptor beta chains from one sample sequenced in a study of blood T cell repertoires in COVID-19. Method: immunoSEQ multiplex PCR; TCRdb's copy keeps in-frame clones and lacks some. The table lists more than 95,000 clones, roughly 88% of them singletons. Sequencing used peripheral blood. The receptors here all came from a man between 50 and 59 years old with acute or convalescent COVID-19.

CDR3 region: CASSPKGLAGDLAPHEQYF. DNA of the CDR3: TGCGCCAGCAGCCCCAAGGGACTAGCGGGAGATTTAGCCCCTCACGAGCAGTACTTC. V gene TRBV4-1 combines with J gene TRBJ2-7, with 14 bases fitting TRBD2. CDR3 length: 19 residues. The V segment lost 4 bases and the J segment 5 bases; nucleotides outside the gene matches: 16. Germline CDR1 reads MGHRA; CDR2 reads YSYEKL.

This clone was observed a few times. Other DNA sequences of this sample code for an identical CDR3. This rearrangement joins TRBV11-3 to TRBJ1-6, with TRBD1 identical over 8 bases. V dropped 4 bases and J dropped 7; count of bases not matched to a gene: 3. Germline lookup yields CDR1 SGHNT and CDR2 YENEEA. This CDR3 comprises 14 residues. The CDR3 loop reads CASSSGTGNSPLHF. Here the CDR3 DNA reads TGTGCCAGCAGCTCCGGGACAGGAAATTCACCCCTCCACTTT.

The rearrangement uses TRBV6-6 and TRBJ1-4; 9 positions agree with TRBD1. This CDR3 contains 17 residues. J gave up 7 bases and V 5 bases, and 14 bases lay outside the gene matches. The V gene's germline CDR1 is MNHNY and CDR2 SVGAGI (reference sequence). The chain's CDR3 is CASSLSLYRGLGEKLFF. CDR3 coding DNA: TGTGCCAGCAGTCTATCCCTCTACAGGGGGCTGGGTGAAAAACTGTTTTTT.

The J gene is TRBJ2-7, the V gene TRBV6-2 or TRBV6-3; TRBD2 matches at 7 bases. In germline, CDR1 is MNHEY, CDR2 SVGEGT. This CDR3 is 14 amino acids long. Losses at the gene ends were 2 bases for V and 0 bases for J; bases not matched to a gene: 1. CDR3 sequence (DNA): TGTGCCAGCAGTTACCGGGACTACTCCTACGAGCAGTACTTC. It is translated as CASSYRDYSYEQYF.

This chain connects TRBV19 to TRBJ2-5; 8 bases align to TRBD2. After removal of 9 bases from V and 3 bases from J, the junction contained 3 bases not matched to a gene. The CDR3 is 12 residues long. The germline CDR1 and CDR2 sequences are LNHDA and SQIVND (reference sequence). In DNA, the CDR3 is TGTGCCAGCTCGGGGGGGAAAGAGACCCAGTACTTC. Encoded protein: CASSGGKETQYF.

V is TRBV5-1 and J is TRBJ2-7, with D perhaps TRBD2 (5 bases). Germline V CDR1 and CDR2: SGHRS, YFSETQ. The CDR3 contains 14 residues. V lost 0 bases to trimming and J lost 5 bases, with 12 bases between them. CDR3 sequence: CASSLDSPRDEQYF. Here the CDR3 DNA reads TGCGCCAGCAGCTTGGATTCCCCGCGGGACGAGCAGTACTTC.

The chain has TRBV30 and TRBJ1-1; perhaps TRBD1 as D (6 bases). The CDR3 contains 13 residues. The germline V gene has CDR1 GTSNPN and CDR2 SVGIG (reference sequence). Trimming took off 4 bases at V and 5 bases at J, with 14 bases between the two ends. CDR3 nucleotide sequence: TGTGCCTGGAAAACACAGGGTTGGACTGAAGCTTTCTTT. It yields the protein CAWKTQGWTEAFF.

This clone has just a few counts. The CDR3 sequence is CASSLPGRPDTQYF. As DNA, the CDR3 is TGCGCCAGCAGCTTGCCGGGGAGGCCAGATACGCAGTATTTT. This chain links TRBV5-1 with TRBJ2-3, with D possibly being TRBD2 (6 bases). V was trimmed by 1 base and J by 4 bases, leaving 10 bases between them. This CDR3 has 14 amino acids. CDR1 is SGHRS and CDR2 is YFSETQ in the germline V gene.

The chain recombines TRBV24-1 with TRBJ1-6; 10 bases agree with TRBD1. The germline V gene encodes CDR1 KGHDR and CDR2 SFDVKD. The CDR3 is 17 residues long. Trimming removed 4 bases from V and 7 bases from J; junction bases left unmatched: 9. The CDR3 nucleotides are TGTGCCACCAGTGACCTACGACCGGGACAGGGGAATTCACCCCTCCACTTT. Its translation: CATSDLRPGQGNSPLHF.

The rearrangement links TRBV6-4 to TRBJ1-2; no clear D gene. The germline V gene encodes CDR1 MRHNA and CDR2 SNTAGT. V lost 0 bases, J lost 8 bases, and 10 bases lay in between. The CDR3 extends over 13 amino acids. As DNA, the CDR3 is TGTGCCAGCAGTGACTCGAGAGGGTCCGGCTACACCTTC. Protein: CASSDSRGSGYTF.

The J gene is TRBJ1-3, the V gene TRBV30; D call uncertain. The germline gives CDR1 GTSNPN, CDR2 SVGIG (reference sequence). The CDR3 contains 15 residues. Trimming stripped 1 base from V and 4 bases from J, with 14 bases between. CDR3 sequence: CAWSGRRTNGNTIYF. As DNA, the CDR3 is TGTGCCTGGAGTGGGAGAAGAACGAACGGAAACACCATATATTTT.

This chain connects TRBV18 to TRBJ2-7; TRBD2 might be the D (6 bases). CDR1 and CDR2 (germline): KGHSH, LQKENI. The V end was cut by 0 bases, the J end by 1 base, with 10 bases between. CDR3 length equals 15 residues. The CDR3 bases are TGTGCCAGCTCACCACCCGGGGGATCATCCTACGAGCAGTACTTC. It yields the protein CASSPPGGSSYEQYF.

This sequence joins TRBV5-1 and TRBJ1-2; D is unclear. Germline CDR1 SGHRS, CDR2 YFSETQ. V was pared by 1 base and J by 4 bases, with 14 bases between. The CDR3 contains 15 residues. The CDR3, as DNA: TGCGCCAGCAGCTTGAACCCCCGGCAGGCCTATGGCTACACCTTC. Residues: CASSLNPRQAYGYTF.